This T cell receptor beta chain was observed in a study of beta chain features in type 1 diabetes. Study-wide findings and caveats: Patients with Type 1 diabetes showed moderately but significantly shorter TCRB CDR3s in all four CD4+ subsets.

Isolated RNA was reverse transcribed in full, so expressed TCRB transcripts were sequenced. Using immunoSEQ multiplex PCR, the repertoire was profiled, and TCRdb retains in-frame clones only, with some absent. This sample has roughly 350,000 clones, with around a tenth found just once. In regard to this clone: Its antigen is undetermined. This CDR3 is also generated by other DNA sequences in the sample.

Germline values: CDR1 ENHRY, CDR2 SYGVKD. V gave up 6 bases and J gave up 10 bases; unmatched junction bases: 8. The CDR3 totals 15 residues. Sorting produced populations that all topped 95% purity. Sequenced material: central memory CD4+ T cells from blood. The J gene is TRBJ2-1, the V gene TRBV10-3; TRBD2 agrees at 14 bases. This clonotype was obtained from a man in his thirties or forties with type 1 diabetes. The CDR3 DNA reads TGTGCCATCAGCCCGGGACTAGCGGGAGAGGGGGAGCAGTTCTTC. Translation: CAISPGLAGEGEQFF.